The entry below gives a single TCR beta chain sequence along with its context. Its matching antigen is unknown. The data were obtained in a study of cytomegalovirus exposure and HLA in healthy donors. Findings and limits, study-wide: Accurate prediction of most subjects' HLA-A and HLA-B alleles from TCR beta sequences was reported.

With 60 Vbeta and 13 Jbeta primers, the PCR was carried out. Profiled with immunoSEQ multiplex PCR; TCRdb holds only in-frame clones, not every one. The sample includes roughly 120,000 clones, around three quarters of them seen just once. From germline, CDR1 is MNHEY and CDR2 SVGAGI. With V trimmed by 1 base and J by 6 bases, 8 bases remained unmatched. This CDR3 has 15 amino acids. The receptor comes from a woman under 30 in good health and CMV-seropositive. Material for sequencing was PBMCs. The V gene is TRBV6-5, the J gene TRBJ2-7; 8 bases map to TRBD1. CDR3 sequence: CASSYFQGALLEQYF. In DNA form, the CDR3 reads TGTGCCAGCAGTTACTTCCAGGGGGCGCTTCTCGAGCAGTACTTC.